This TCR beta chain appears in the sequencing data of a study of cytomegalovirus exposure and HLA in healthy donors. Whole-study context: Among 398 genotyped donors, 65% to 90% fell in the Caucasian-associated ancestry cluster.

Each of the donors was a healthy bone marrow donor. The germline CDR1 and CDR2 sequences are MDHEN and SYDVKM. Trimming shortened V by 9 bases and J by 5 bases, and 13 bases separated the two germline ends. CDR3 size: 12 residues. PCR involved 60 Vbeta and 13 Jbeta primers. Generated by immunoSEQ multiplex PCR, the TCRdb table keeps only in-frame clones and is missing some. The sample gives about 140,000 clones, around 90% of which show up once; around 0.51% is in the top ten. The chain links TRBV28 to TRBJ1-2, with a tentative D call TRBD1 (5 bases). The sequence derives from a woman aged 40-49 years in good health and CMV-seronegative. The specimen sequenced was PBMCs. As DNA, the CDR3 is TGTGCCAGTCGGGCCGGGGGGTATGGCTACACCTTC. It specifies CASRAGGYGYTF.